The clone carrying this T cell receptor beta chain was recorded a few times. Its target is unknown. This record belongs to a study of a mutant IDH1 vaccine in newly diagnosed glioma. The wider study: Vaccinations were initiated 4-6 weeks following radiotherapy alone, or were given together with temozolomide cycles. Previous treatment comprised radiotherapy, temozolomide, or both, mostly both.

The table came from immunoSEQ multiplex PCR; TCRdb's copy has only in-frame clones and leaves some out. The sample includes 58,000 or so clones, 86% of them seen just once. Germline V gives CDR1 LGHNA, CDR2 YNFKEQ. This CDR3 is 15 amino acids long. V dropped 1 base and J dropped 6 bases, with 14 bases sitting between them. Specified time point: week 35, safety follow-up. Vaccine doses each comprised 300 ug of mutant IDH1 20-mer peptide, with topical imiquimod. Regarding the study as a whole: Apparently, pseudoprogression bore no relation to changes among the top peripheral T cell clonotypes. Vaccine-induced responses were seen in about 93% of patients, spanning several MHC alleles.

Source: PBMCs, taken from a glioma patient whose treatment included an IDH1 peptide vaccine. The source is a middle-aged man with glioma. The chain joins TRBV4-2 to TRBJ2-3, with D perhaps matching TRBD1 or TRBD2 (5 bases each). The CDR3: CASSQARGTPDTQYF. Here the CDR3 DNA reads TGTGCCAGCAGCCAAGCCCGGGGCACCCCCGATACGCAGTATTTT.